This TCR beta chain came from a study of T cell changes during pregnancy in multiple sclerosis. Germline V CDR1 and CDR2: LNHDA, SQIVND (reference sequence). The length of the CDR3 is 13 residues. Trimming cost V 7 bases and J 6 bases, with 16 bases left between them. The assay was immunoSEQ multiplex PCR, and TCRdb's table has in-frame clones only and misses some. The sample has some 18,000 clones; about 89% are singletons. This clonotype originated in a female donor in good health, enrolled as a control in a pregnancy study. The rearrangement joins TRBV19 to TRBJ2-7; D is possibly TRBD2 (6 bases). The sequencing used CD8+ T cells from peripheral blood mononuclear cells, collected in the third trimester of pregnancy. CDR3 DNA: TGTGCCAGTACCATGAGCGAGGGAGGCGAGCAGTACTTC. Translating gives CASTMSEGGEQYF.